Sequencing of this T cell receptor beta chain was carried out in a study of sequential checkpoint blockade in melanoma (dated by TCRdb to between 2017 and 2020). At the level of the whole study: Patients were randomized 1:1 to first-line nivolumab followed by ipilimumab (arm A) or ipilimumab followed by nivolumab (arm B). Maintenance nivolumab came after both trial sequences. On the study overall, not on this receptor specifically: The response-prediction model combining TCR metrics and mutation burden needs validation in larger, independent patient cohorts.

Concerning this clone itself: The target of this receptor is not known. Base qualities are not provided; no much larger clone lies one nucleotide away.

From its cysteine to its phenylalanine, the CDR3 spans 13 amino acids. The retained sequence is limited to the CDR3, 39 bases, with the frame set at the first base. From a lookup of the germline V gene, CDR1 and CDR2 are SQVTM and ANQGSEA. Clipping removes 6 bases from V and 6 bases from J, with 7 as the unmatched junction base count. In the paper's terms, the treatment or condition label means: randomized to nivolumab then ipilimumab (arm A) or the reverse (arm B). None of the patients in the trial had previously been given DNA-damaging chemotherapy. On a FACS Aria II flow cytometer, live CD3+CD8+ cells that were negative for CD19 and CD56 were sorted from thawed PBMCs. Samples were obtained from patients with melanoma enrolled in CheckMate 064, a randomized, open-label phase II trial of sequential checkpoint blockade. Peripheral blood mononuclear cells were obtained through leukapheresis, purified using Ficoll-Paque, and frozen in human serum containing roughly 10% DMSO. Right after sorting, the blood CD3+CD8+ cells were verified to be >95% pure, and DNA extraction followed.

The immunoSEQ Assay was used to immunosequence TCRbeta CDR3 regions from genomic DNA. Before high-throughput sequencing, the genomic DNA was amplified using bias-controlled multiplex PCR. On the study's bioinformatics: To quantify the absolute abundance of each unique TCRbeta CDR3 region, the sequences were collapsed and filtered. Clonality was defined as 1 minus Pielou's evenness and was calculated using productive rearrangements only. Clones with significantly greater frequencies in on-treatment versus baseline samples were identified using a previously published method. What TCRdb holds here is the immuneACCESS table cut down to in-frame rearrangements. Part of the clones is not present; checked against another copy, under half of the missing clones reflect an unresolved V gene, and the others are unexplained. The D gene and trimming were derived from the DNA, and the V and J assignments and clone size from that table. The sample data list roughly 13,000 clones, and roughly 50% of these were observed just once. The leading ten clones occupy 15% to 20% of the sample.

The specimen comprised CD8+ T cells sorted from blood (inferred from file names), sampled from a patient given nivolumab and ipilimumab in sequence. The sequence is built from TRBV29-1 and TRBJ1-4; 7 junctional bases match TRBD1. The TCR comes from a human donor with melanoma. This receptor has the CDR3 CSVNTGDDEKLFF. The nucleotides read TGCAGCGTAAATACAGGGGACGATGAAAAACTGTTTTTT. When the CDR3 is completed using the reference TRBV29-1 and TRBJ1-4 genes on either side, the full variable domain is SAVISQKPSRDICQRGTSLTIQCQVDSQVTMMFWYRQQPGQSLTLIATANQGSEATYESGFVIDKFPISRPNLTFSTLTVSNMSPEDSSIYLCSVNTGDDEKLFFGSGTQLSVL.